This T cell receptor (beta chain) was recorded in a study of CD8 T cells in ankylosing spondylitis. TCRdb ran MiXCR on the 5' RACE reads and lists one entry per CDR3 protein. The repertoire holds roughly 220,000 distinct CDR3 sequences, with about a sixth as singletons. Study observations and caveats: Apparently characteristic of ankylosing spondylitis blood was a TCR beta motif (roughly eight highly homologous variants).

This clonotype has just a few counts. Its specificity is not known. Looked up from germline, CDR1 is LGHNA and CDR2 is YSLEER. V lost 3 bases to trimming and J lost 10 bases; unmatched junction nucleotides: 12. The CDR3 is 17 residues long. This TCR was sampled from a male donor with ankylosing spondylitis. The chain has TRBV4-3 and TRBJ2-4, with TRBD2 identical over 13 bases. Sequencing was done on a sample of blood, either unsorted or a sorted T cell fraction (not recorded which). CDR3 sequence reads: CASSHVLAGGPEVIQYF. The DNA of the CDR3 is TGCGCCAGCAGCCACGTACTAGCGGGAGGGCCGGAGGTTATTCAGTACTTC.